The 17 T cell receptor beta chains reported below all come from one sample, sequenced in a study of lymphopenia after photon versus proton radiotherapy. Repertoires were generated with immunoSEQ multiplex PCR, while TCRdb's copy carries only in-frame clones and drops some. The data hold about 22,000 clones, with approximately 90% observed a single time. The starting material was peripheral blood, obtained from a patient treated with proton-based radiotherapy. These receptor sequences come from an older man with esophageal cancer.

The genes are TRBV5-4 and TRBJ1-4, with 8 bases matching TRBD1. Trimming at V came to 4 bases and at J to 8 bases, leaving 7 bases not matched to a gene. Germline loops: CDR1 SGHNT, CDR2 YYREEE (reference sequence). The CDR3 is 14 residues long. CDR3 amino acids: CASSQGQGQEKLFF. CDR3 in DNA: TGTGCCAGCAGCCAAGGACAGGGCCAAGAAAAACTGTTTTTT.

The CDR3 DNA reads TGTGCCAGCTCCTTGCGGGGTATCAATGATTTGCCCCAGCATTTT. Protein product: CASSLRGINDLPQHF. V gene TRBV19 combines with J gene TRBJ1-5; D unresolved. The CDR3 runs to 15 residues. The V end was cut by 9 bases, the J end by 9 bases, with 24 bases between. Germline V gives CDR1 LNHDA, CDR2 SQIVND (reference sequence).

The chain carries TRBV25-1 and TRBJ1-1; a weak D match, TRBD1 (6 bases). CDR1 MGHDK and CDR2 SYGVNS come from the germline V gene. The ends were cut back, 6 bases at V and 6 bases at J, with 23 bases in the middle. The CDR3 has 16 amino acids. The CDR3, as DNA: TGTGCCAGCAGCACACAGGGTTCCACCCGTCTCCCTGAAGCTTTCTTT. Translated: CASSTQGSTRLPEAFF.

V usage is TRBV4-3 and J usage is TRBJ2-1; D is uncertain. Germline V gene lookup returns CDR1 LGHNA and CDR2 YSLEER. Deletions cut 0 bases from V and 0 bases from J, with 21 bases between. This CDR3 spans 20 amino acids. The CDR3 sequence is CASSQDTVNGLLSSYNEQFF. DNA for the CDR3: TGCGCCAGCAGCCAAGATACCGTCAACGGTCTACTAAGCTCCTACAATGAGCAGTTCTTC.

V usage is TRBV7-2 and J usage is TRBJ2-2; 14 bases match TRBD2. V was pared by 2 bases and J by 1 base, with 6 bases of the junction left unmatched. CDR1 SGHTA and CDR2 FQGNSA come from the germline V gene. The length of the CDR3 is 19 residues. The CDR3 DNA is TGTGCCAGCAGCTTACCCGGGACTAGCGGGGGCCTGAACACCGGGGAGCTGTTTTTT. It translates to CASSLPGTSGGLNTGELFF.

V and J are TRBV12-5 and TRBJ1-1; D is unresolved. V lost 5 bases, J lost 8 bases, and 18 bases lay in between. CDR3 size: 14 residues. Germline CDR1 is LGHNT and CDR2 is FRNRAP. DNA of the CDR3: TGTGCTAGTGGTCCCTCTGGAGGCTCTAAAGAAGCTTTCTTT. It codes for CASGPSGGSKEAFF.

This chain links TRBV11-3 with TRBJ2-1; 12 bases are shared with TRBD2. Germline values: CDR1 SGHNT, CDR2 YENEEA. The junction had 3 bases not matched to a gene; V was cut back by 2 bases and J by 7 bases. The CDR3 length is 15 residues. CDR3 coding DNA: TGTGCCAGCAGCTTACTAGCGGGAGGGCCGAATGAGCAGTTCTTC. Amino acids: CASSLLAGGPNEQFF.

The count of this clone is one. The rearrangement joins TRBV7-9 to TRBJ1-4, with TRBD1 as a possible D gene (6 bases). Deletions cut 5 bases from V and 0 bases from J, with 10 bases between. The CDR3 totals 15 residues. The germline V gene has CDR1 SEHNR and CDR2 FQNEAQ (reference sequence). CDR3 in amino acids: CASSAYRATNEKLFF. In nucleotides, the CDR3 is TGTGCCAGCAGCGCCTACAGGGCAACTAATGAAAAACTGTTTTTT.

This sequence joins TRBV9 and TRBJ2-3; 7 bases match TRBD1. The trim removed 6 bases at V and 4 bases at J, leaving 11 bases unmatched. The CDR3 extends over 15 amino acids. CDR1 is SGDLS, CDR2 YYNGEE, per germline. The CDR3 DNA reads TGTGCCAGCATGAACCGGGACAGTCCCCCAGATACGCAGTATTTT. Its translation is CASMNRDSPPDTQYF.

V usage is TRBV15 and J usage is TRBJ1-3; D remains ambiguous. With 7 bases removed from V and 0 bases from J, the gap between germline ends came to 10 bases. CDR1 and CDR2 from the germline V gene are LNHNV and YYDKDF (reference sequence). The CDR3 runs to 14 residues. CDR3 in DNA: TGTGCCACCAAGGCGAGAAACTCTGGAAACACCATATATTTT. This encodes CATKARNSGNTIYF.

There are a few counts of this clone. Distinct nucleotide sequences in the sample also encode this CDR3. V gene TRBV5-1 combines with J gene TRBJ1-1; D ambiguous. This CDR3 spans 13 amino acids. The V gene's germline CDR1 is SGHRS and CDR2 YFSETQ. V gave up 2 bases and J gave up 1 base, with 6 bases separating them. CDR3 nucleotide sequence: TGCGCCAGCAGCTTATTACAGAACACTGAAGCTTTCTTT. It is translated as CASSLLQNTEAFF.

The rearrangement links TRBV29-1 to TRBJ2-2; D is unclear. The CDR3 spans 14 residues. Trimming shortened V by 8 bases and J by 0 bases, and 13 bases separated the two germline ends. From germline, CDR1 is SQVTM and CDR2 ANQGSEA. The CDR3 nucleotides are TGCAGCCCTCGCGGCCAGACGAACACCGGGGAGCTGTTTTTT. Its protein product is CSPRGQTNTGELFF.

This chain links TRBV9 with TRBJ2-7; 10 positions match TRBD1. The CDR3 spans 17 residues. Trimming cost V 0 bases and J 3 bases; bases outside gene matches: 9. Germline CDR1 and CDR2: SGDLS and YYNGEE. CDR3 in DNA: TGTGCCAGCAGCGTAGCCCCCACTGGACAGGGGGACTACGAGCAGTACTTC. As protein: CASSVAPTGQGDYEQYF.

The chain couples TRBV18 to TRBJ2-1; tentatively, D is TRBD1 or TRBD2 (6 bases each). Per germline, CDR1 KGHSH and CDR2 LQKENI. The CDR3 runs 15 residues. Trimming cost V 1 base and J 9 bases, with 16 bases left between them. CDR3 in amino acids: CASSPRNTGASEQFF. DNA for the CDR3: TGTGCCAGCTCACCACGGAATACGGGGGCCTCTGAGCAGTTCTTC.

The gene calls are TRBV2 and TRBJ1-5; 9 bases align to TRBD1. The junction had 6 bases not matched to a gene; V was cut back by 4 bases and J by 5 bases. Looked up from germline, CDR1 is SNHLY and CDR2 is FYNNEI. This CDR3 is 15 amino acids long. CDR3 sequence: CASSVAGTGYQPQHF. CDR3 in DNA: TGTGCCAGCAGTGTGGCCGGGACAGGGTATCAGCCCCAGCATTTT. The entire variable domain, with the rest obtained from reference TRBV2 and TRBJ1-5, is as follows: EPEVTQTPSHQVTQMGQEVILRCVPISNHLYFYWYRQILGQKVEFLVSFYNNEISEKSEIFDDQFSVERPDGSNFTLKIRSTKLEDSAMYFCASSVAGTGYQPQHFGDGTRLSIL.

The rearrangement uses TRBV5-1 and TRBJ2-7; no reliable D call. Trimming shortened V by 1 base and J by 3 bases, and 11 bases separated the two germline ends. The CDR3 contains 14 residues. Germline loops: CDR1 SGHRS, CDR2 YFSETQ. The CDR3 region has the DNA TGCGCCAGCAGCTTGACCCCGTCGGGCTACGAGCAGTACTTC. Residues: CASSLTPSGYEQYF.

The V and J genes are TRBV4-2 and TRBJ1-1; no firm D call. The germline gives CDR1 LGHNA, CDR2 YNFKEQ. Trimming removed 3 bases from V and 0 bases from J, with 11 bases in between. The CDR3 has 15 amino acids. Here the CDR3 DNA reads TGTGCCAGCAGCCACCCCTTCATGGTGAACACTGAAGCTTTCTTT. It specifies CASSHPFMVNTEAFF.